In this sample, the clone carrying this T cell receptor beta chain turned up a few times. The antigen is unknown. Trimming took 2 bases from V and 13 from J, leaving 12 bases between them. Germline V gene sequence: CDR1 SQVTM, CDR2 ANQGSEA. The CDR3 extends over 11 amino acids. It was with a sample-barcoded 5' primer and a J-beta primer mix that a second PCR of about 6 to 12 cycles was run. MiXCR, applied by TCRdb to the 5' RACE reads, yields one record per CDR3 protein. The sample has approximately 600,000 distinct CDR3 sequences, roughly 58% seen once; the top ten hold 30% to 40%. The entry originates in a study of blood T cells in healthy people across ages. There were at least 5.5 micrograms of total RNA extracted from every sample. General study points: Because donor CMV status was unknown, expanded clonotype changes were possibly confounded.

V is TRBV29-1 and J is TRBJ2-1; no clear D gene. Material for sequencing was blood. This receptor was obtained from a man aged 55 to 70 in good health. The CDR3 DNA is TGCAGCGTTGAACTTGTCCCAGGTCAGTTCTTC. Residues: CSVELVPGQFF.